This T cell receptor beta chain was captured in a study of blood T cells in healthy people across ages. A second PCR of roughly 7 to 11 cycles used a sample-barcoded 5' primer and a J-beta primer mix. Via MiXCR, TCRdb re-called the 5' RACE reads, giving one row per CDR3 protein. This table holds around 1,000,000 distinct CDR3 sequences, about 25% found once. Per the germline V gene, CDR1 is MNHEY and CDR2 is SMNVEV (reference sequence). V shed 5 bases and J 5 bases; nucleotides not matched to a gene: 20. The CDR3 sequence is 19 residues long. A single count supports this clonotype. In addition, the sample was reused for a study of T cells of mothers and their children.

The sequence was collected from a girl aged 2 to 9 in good health. The material sequenced was blood. V usage is TRBV27 and J usage is TRBJ2-5; 10 nucleotides agree with TRBD1. CDR3 in amino acids: CASSPRGVGDRGMGETQYF. As DNA, the CDR3 is TGTGCCAGCAGTCCAAGGGGCGTGGGGGACAGGGGAATGGGTGAGACCCAGTACTTC.